One and the same sample provided the 15 T cell receptor beta chains below, sequenced in a study of T cell responses to AZD1222 COVID-19 vaccine. Generated by immunoSEQ multiplex PCR, the TCRdb table keeps only in-frame clones and is missing some. The sample comprises approximately 100,000 clones, more than 70% of which are singletons, and 4.4% rests with the top ten. The material was peripheral blood, obtained 28 days after the second AZD1222 dose. The receptors were gathered from an adult who received the AZD1222 COVID-19 vaccine.

This chain links TRBV30 with TRBJ1-2, with unresolved D. In germline, CDR1 is GTSNPN, CDR2 SVGIG (reference sequence). The CDR3 totals 10 residues. Trimming took off 3 bases at V and 6 bases at J, with 5 bases between the two ends. Here the CDR3 DNA reads TGTGCCTGGAGGGAGGATGGCTACACCTTC. Its translation: CAWREDGYTF.

This chain links TRBV9 with TRBJ1-2; weak D call: TRBD1 (6 bases). The CDR3 is 13 residues long. V was pared by 3 bases and J by 7 bases, with 13 bases between. Germline CDR1 SGDLS, CDR2 YYNGEE. The CDR3 DNA follows: TGTGCCAGCAGCGCTACAGGGAAGGGTGGCTACACCTTC. It encodes CASSATGKGGYTF.

The CDR3: CASSADRATNEKLFF. CDR3 bases: TGTGCCAGCAGTGCCGACAGGGCAACTAATGAAAAACTGTTTTTT. The chain is built from TRBV2 and TRBJ1-4, with 7 nucleotides matching TRBD1. V lost 4 bases to trimming and J lost 0 bases; unmatched junction nucleotides: 2. The length of the CDR3 is 15 residues. Germline values: CDR1 SNHLY, CDR2 FYNNEI.

This clone was counted a few times. This chain uses TRBV7-8 with TRBJ2-3; 14 bases align to TRBD2. V shed 1 base, J shed 3 bases, and the junction held 9 bases outside the gene matches. The CDR3 extends over 19 amino acids. The V gene's germline CDR1 is SGHVS and CDR2 FQNEAQ. This chain's CDR3 is CASSLEGMGTSGSTDTQYF. The CDR3 region has the DNA TGTGCCAGCAGCTTAGAAGGAATGGGGACTAGCGGGAGTACAGATACGCAGTATTTT.

The chain combines TRBV6-5 with TRBJ2-1; 11 nucleotides align to TRBD2. The germline V gene has CDR1 MNHEY and CDR2 SVGAGI. V lost 7 bases, J lost 1 base, and 3 bases stayed unmatched. This CDR3 is built from 15 residues. In DNA form, the CDR3 reads TGTGCCAGCATCTCTAGCGGGGGGTCCTACAATGAGCAGTTCTTC. Its protein product is CASISSGGSYNEQFF.

V gene TRBV6-5 combines with J gene TRBJ1-5; D gene ambiguous. The CDR3 spans 15 residues. V shed 9 bases and J shed 0 bases, with 15 bases lying between them. The germline V gene has CDR1 MNHEY and CDR2 SVGAGI. In nucleotides, the CDR3 is TGTGCCAGTATGGCATCAACATATAGCAATCAGCCCCAGCATTTT. It yields the protein CASMASTYSNQPQHF.

This clone was seen just once. The chain uses TRBV19 and TRBJ2-3, with D tentatively TRBD1 or TRBD2 (5 bases each). CDR3 length equals 17 residues. CDR1 and CDR2 (germline): LNHDA, SQIVND (reference sequence). V was clipped by 4 bases and J by 3 bases, with 20 bases between them. Here the CDR3 reads CASSTPRGLPGTDTQYF. As DNA, the CDR3 is TGTGCCAGTAGTACACCTCGGGGCCTCCCGGGAACAGATACGCAGTATTTT.

The genes are TRBV19 and TRBJ1-3, with D tentatively TRBD1 (6 bases). The ends were cut back, 2 bases at V and 2 bases at J, with 10 bases in the middle. The CDR3 runs to 15 residues. Germline CDR1 and CDR2: LNHDA and SQIVND (reference sequence). CDR3 DNA: TGTGCCAGTAGTATATCGCAGGGGACTGGAAACACCATATATTTT. Translation gives CASSISQGTGNTIYF.

The chain uses TRBV13 and TRBJ2-3; TRBD2 agrees at 7 bases. The germline CDR1 and CDR2 sequences are PRHDT and FYEKMQ (reference sequence). This CDR3 has 17 amino acids. J gave up 0 bases and V 5 bases, and 11 bases lay outside the gene matches. CDR3 sequence (DNA): TGTGCCAGCAGCCTGGACCTAAGCGGGATAAGCACAGATACGCAGTATTTT. Protein sequence: CASSLDLSGISTDTQYF. Full variable domain (missing parts from reference TRBV13 and TRBJ2-3): AAGVIQSPRHLIKEKRETATLKCYPIPRHDTVYWYQQGPGQDPQFLISFYEKMQSDKGSIPDRFSAQQFSDYHSELNMSSLELGDSALYFCASSLDLSGISTDTQYFGPGTRLTVL.

The genes are TRBV5-5 and TRBJ2-1; 9 bases match TRBD1. J gave up 6 bases and V 3 bases, and 16 bases lay outside the gene matches. The CDR3 is 18 residues long. Germline values: CDR1 SGHKS, CDR2 YYEKEE (reference sequence). This chain's CDR3 is CASSSIFRDRVLPNEQFF. The CDR3 DNA is TGTGCCAGCAGCTCAATTTTCCGGGACAGGGTGTTACCCAATGAGCAGTTCTTC. Drawing the rest from reference TRBV5-5 and TRBJ2-1, the complete variable domain is DAGVTQSPTHLIKTRGQQVTLRCSPISGHKSVSWYQQVLGQGPQFIFQYYEKEERGRGNFPDRFSARQFPNYSSELNVNALLLGDSALYLCASSSIFRDRVLPNEQFFGPGTRLTVL.

The chain is built from TRBV10-1 and TRBJ2-5; TRBD2 matches at 10 bases. V was clipped by 11 bases and J by 5 bases; unmatched bases: 8. Germline loops: CDR1 WNHNN, CDR2 SYGVQD (reference sequence). This CDR3 contains 13 residues. For the CDR3, the DNA is TGCGCCGCCCAAGGACTAGCGGCTGAGACCCAGTACTTC. Its protein product is CAAQGLAAETQYF.

The V and J genes are TRBV18 and TRBJ2-3; 10 bases map to TRBD1. CDR3 length: 16 residues. CDR1 and CDR2 (germline): KGHSH, LQKENI. With V trimmed by 5 bases and J by 4 bases, 9 bases remained unmatched. The CDR3 nucleotides read TGTGCCAGCTCAAGAGAGACAGGGGGCATCTCAGATACGCAGTATTTT. Residues: CASSRETGGISDTQYF.

This clone was counted a single time. The chain is built from TRBV4-2 and TRBJ2-5; 9 nucleotides match TRBD1. J was trimmed by 5 bases and V by 1 base; bases with no gene match: 5. There are 15 residues in the CDR3. Germline V gene data show CDR1 as LGHNA and CDR2 as YNFKEQ. In DNA form, the CDR3 reads TGTGCCAGCAGCCAAGGGGACAGGGTGTCGGAGACCCAGTACTTC. Translating it yields CASSQGDRVSETQYF.

This chain uses TRBV5-4 with TRBJ1-5, with 7 nucleotides matching TRBD1. The V and J ends lost 0 bases and 7 bases, in that order; junction bases with no gene match: 4. The germline V gene encodes CDR1 SGHNT and CDR2 YYREEE (reference sequence). This CDR3 has 14 amino acids. As DNA, the CDR3 is TGTGCCAGCAGCTTGGGGGGCAGGGGGCAGCCCCAGCATTTT. Translation: CASSLGGRGQPQHF. The full variable domain, completed using reference TRBV5-4 and TRBJ1-5, is ETGVTQSPTHLIKTRGQQVTLRCSSQSGHNTVSWYQQALGQGPQFIFQYYREEENGRGNFPPRFSGLQFPNYSSELNVNALELDDSALYLCASSLGGRGQPQHFGDGTRLSIL.

The chain employs TRBV18 and TRBJ1-2; D is unresolved. Trimming took off 3 bases at V and 5 bases at J, with 10 bases between the two ends. The CDR3 length is 13 residues. Germline values: CDR1 KGHSH, CDR2 LQKENI. CDR3 bases: TGTGCCAGCTCACCGGGGTTAGGGTATGGCTACACCTTC. Its protein is CASSPGLGYGYTF.